Following are 21 T cell receptor beta chains from one sample sequenced in a study of T cell changes during pregnancy in multiple sclerosis. The method was immunoSEQ multiplex PCR; TCRdb's version includes in-frame clones alone and lacks a portion of them. The data hold over 55,000 clones, with approximately 90% observed a single time. Sequencing input: peripheral blood from another person, used as feeder cells. The origin of the receptors is a human donor whose cells served as feeder cells for cultures in a pregnancy study.

The chain joins TRBV7-9 to TRBJ1-1; D uncertain. Trimming shortened V by 2 bases and J by 1 base, and 8 bases separated the two germline ends. CDR1 and CDR2 (germline): SEHNR, FQNEAQ (reference sequence). The CDR3 contains 14 residues. CDR3: CASSLLTRNTEAFF. CDR3 in DNA: TGTGCCAGCAGCTTACTTACACGGAACACTGAAGCTTTCTTT.

The chain couples TRBV15 to TRBJ1-6; D gene unclear. This CDR3 comprises 13 residues. CDR1 and CDR2 from the germline V gene are LNHNV and YYDKDF (reference sequence). Trimming left V 3 bases short and J 11 bases short, with 11 bases between. Written as DNA, the CDR3 is TGTGCCACCAGCAGTGTAAGGGTCCCACCCCTCCACTTT. Translated, it gives CATSSVRVPPLHF.

This chain uses TRBV6-5 with TRBJ1-5; D remains ambiguous. This CDR3 region has 13 residues. Germline loops: CDR1 MNHEY, CDR2 SVGAGI. The V and J ends lost 6 bases and 6 bases respectively, with 12 bases between them. This CDR3 is CASRKSTGQPQHF. In nucleotides, the CDR3 is TGTGCCAGCAGAAAGTCAACCGGTCAGCCCCAGCATTTT.

V usage is TRBV7-2 and J usage is TRBJ2-5; 10 bases match TRBD2. This CDR3 has 16 amino acids. J was trimmed by 5 bases and V by 5 bases; bases with no gene match: 11. The germline CDR1 and CDR2 sequences are SGHTA and FQGNSA. CDR3 region: CASSGRGLAGDETQYF. DNA for the CDR3: TGTGCCAGCAGCGGGAGGGGGCTAGCGGGAGACGAGACCCAGTACTTC.

The V and J genes are TRBV10-3 and TRBJ2-7; 10 bases align to TRBD2. Germline CDR1 ENHRY, CDR2 SYGVKD. CDR3 length: 19 residues. J gave up 0 bases and V 1 base, and 12 bases lay outside the gene matches. The CDR3: CAISELASGGLMSSYEQYF. The CDR3 nucleotides read TGTGCCATCAGTGAGTTGGCTAGCGGGGGCCTTATGAGCTCCTACGAGCAGTACTTC.

This chain links TRBV5-6 with TRBJ2-7; 10 positions match TRBD2. This CDR3 spans 16 amino acids. Germline values: CDR1 SGHDT, CDR2 YYEEEE. Unmatched junction bases numbered 9, after V lost 4 bases and J lost 2 bases. The CDR3 loop is CASSHFEREGTYEQYF. CDR3 nucleotides: TGTGCCAGCAGCCACTTTGAGCGGGAGGGGACCTACGAGCAGTACTTC.

This rearrangement joins TRBV19 to TRBJ2-6; no definite D call. The CDR3 runs to 13 residues. Per germline, CDR1 LNHDA and CDR2 SQIVND (reference sequence). The germline V and J ends were trimmed by 6 bases and 0 bases, with 3 bases remaining between them. The CDR3 bases are TGTGCCAGTAGGAGCTCTGGGGCCAACGTCCTGACTTTC. It encodes CASRSSGANVLTF.

This clone has just one count. The chain couples TRBV29-1 to TRBJ2-6; D possibly matches TRBD1 or TRBD2 (5 bases each). Per germline, CDR1 SQVTM and CDR2 ANQGSEA. This CDR3 has 13 amino acids. DNA for the CDR3: TGCGGGGGACGGCACTCTGGGGCCAACGTCCTGACTTTC. Translating gives CGGRHSGANVLTF.

The chain couples TRBV5-5 to TRBJ2-2; D may correspond to TRBD1 or TRBD2 (5 bases each). Germline CDR1 SGHKS, CDR2 YYEKEE (reference sequence). V shed 2 bases and J shed 4 bases, with 6 bases lying between them. The CDR3 consists of 13 residues. CDR3 DNA sequence: TGTGCCAGCAGCTTCGGGACCACCGGGGAGCTGTTTTTT. Its translation: CASSFGTTGELFF.

V is TRBV5-6 and J is TRBJ1-1; the match to TRBD1 covers 9 bases. The germline V gene has CDR1 SGHDT and CDR2 YYEEEE. There are 15 residues in the CDR3. The junction had 9 bases not matched to a gene; V was cut back by 3 bases and J by 6 bases. For the CDR3, the DNA is TGTGCCAGCAGCTCATACGGGACAGGGAGCCCTGAAGCTTTCTTT. This sequence encodes CASSSYGTGSPEAFF.

V is TRBV5-6 and J is TRBJ1-5; no clear D. This CDR3 comprises 15 residues. Trimming stripped 4 bases from V and 4 bases from J, with 15 bases between. Per germline, CDR1 SGHDT and CDR2 YYEEEE. As DNA, the CDR3 is TGTGCCAGCAGCCCCGGGCCCCTGGGTAATCAGCCCCAGCATTTT. This codes for CASSPGPLGNQPQHF.

This sequence joins TRBV11-2 and TRBJ2-1; 10 bases are shared with TRBD2. The CDR3 has 16 amino acids. Per germline, CDR1 SGHAT and CDR2 FQNNGV. Trimming took 7 bases from V and 4 from J; bases not matched to a gene: 10. The CDR3 protein is CASKRLAGPRYNEQFF. As DNA, the CDR3 is TGTGCCAGCAAAAGACTAGCGGGCCCTAGATACAATGAGCAGTTCTTC. Full variable domain (missing parts from reference TRBV11-2 and TRBJ2-1): EAGVAQSPRYKIIEKRQSVAFWCNPISGHATLYWYQQILGQGPKLLIQFQNNGVVDDSQLPKDRFSAERLKGVDSTLKIQPAKLEDSAVYLCASKRLAGPRYNEQFFGPGTRLTVL.

This chain joins TRBV11-3 and TRBJ2-1, with 10 bases aligning to TRBD1. Germline V gene data show CDR1 as SGHNT and CDR2 as YENEEA. The CDR3 has 14 amino acids. Germline trimming cut 5 bases from V and 10 bases from J; bases unmatched to any gene: 8. The CDR3 DNA reads as TGTGCCAGCAGCCTTGGACAGGGGGTTGGGGAGCAGTTCTTC. Translation gives CASSLGQGVGEQFF.

V usage is TRBV30 and J usage is TRBJ2-6; 7 bases line up with TRBD2. Trimming cost V 3 bases and J 8 bases; bases outside gene matches: 7. Germline CDR1 and CDR2: GTSNPN and SVGIG (reference sequence). CDR3 length: 14 amino acids. The CDR3 DNA follows: TGTGCCTGGAGAAGGGGAGGGAGTCCCAACGTCCTGACTTTC. Translating gives CAWRRGGSPNVLTF.

The chain links TRBV9 to TRBJ2-7; no reliable D call. This CDR3 is 15 amino acids long. Germline CDR1 reads SGDLS; CDR2 reads YYNGEE. V was pared by 0 bases and J by 3 bases, with 13 bases between. The CDR3 sequence: CASSVGVGTYYEQYF. CDR3 bases: TGTGCCAGCAGCGTAGGGGTGGGAACATACTACGAGCAGTACTTC.

This clone was detected once. The chain has TRBV4-1 and TRBJ2-7; TRBD1 matches at 8 bases. Unmatched junction bases numbered 5, after V lost 2 bases and J lost 2 bases. CDR1 and CDR2 (germline): MGHRA, YSYEKL. The CDR3 has 15 amino acids. The CDR3 DNA reads as TGCGCCAGCAGCCAAACGGGACAGGCCGCCTACGAGCAGTACTTC. Residues: CASSQTGQAAYEQYF.

The chain uses TRBV5-1 and TRBJ1-5; D call uncertain. The CDR3 has 13 residues. Trimming cost V 1 base and J 4 bases, with 6 bases left between them. CDR1 SGHRS and CDR2 YFSETQ come from the germline V gene. The CDR3 DNA is TGCGCCAGCAGCTTGAACGCGAATCAGCCCCAGCATTTT. This translates into CASSLNANQPQHF.

The V gene is TRBV12-5, the J gene TRBJ2-1; tentative D call: TRBD2 (6 bases). This CDR3 is 12 amino acids long. Trimming removed 7 bases at V and 9 bases at J, with 13 bases between. Germline-derived CDR1 and CDR2 are LGHNT and FRNRAP. The DNA for the CDR3 is TGTGCTAGTGCACAAGGAGGGACTGAGCAGTTCTTC. It yields the protein CASAQGGTEQFF. Full variable domain (missing parts from reference TRBV12-5 and TRBJ2-1): DARVTQTPRHKVTEMGQEVTMRCQPILGHNTVFWYRQTMMQGLELLAYFRNRAPLDDSGMPKDRFSAEMPDATLATLKIQPSEPRDSAVYFCASAQGGTEQFFGPGTRLTVL.

V gene TRBV9 combines with J gene TRBJ2-7; 12 nucleotides align to TRBD2. This CDR3 contains 14 residues. Germline values: CDR1 SGDLS, CDR2 YYNGEE. V lost 3 bases to trimming and J lost 5 bases; unmatched junction nucleotides: 3. The CDR3 region is CASSGLAGVHEQYF. CDR3 coding DNA: TGTGCCAGCAGCGGACTAGCGGGAGTCCACGAGCAGTACTTC.

This clone showed up just once. The rearrangement uses TRBV30 and TRBJ2-7, with D perhaps matching TRBD1 (7 bases). This CDR3 has 15 amino acids. V lost 6 bases, J lost 3 bases, and 21 bases lay in between. Germline loops: CDR1 GTSNPN, CDR2 SVGIG (reference sequence). The CDR3 DNA follows: TGTGCCTGTGGGGGCACAGGGGACTTAAACTACGAGCAGTACTTC. The encoded protein is CACGGTGDLNYEQYF.

The chain is built from TRBV28 and TRBJ1-2, with 7 bases lining up with TRBD1. The CDR3 is 16 residues long. The V segment lost 4 bases and the J segment 7 bases; nucleotides outside the gene matches: 15. CDR1 and CDR2 (germline): MDHEN, SYDVKM. Here the CDR3 DNA reads TGTGCCAGCAGTTCCCTTAGCTTACAGGGGCGGAGTGGCTACACCTTC. Protein sequence: CASSSLSLQGRSGYTF.